A selection of T cell receptor beta chains follows, all from one sample in a study of T-cell reconstitution after alpha-beta-depleted transplantation in children. TCRdb reanalysed the PCR reads using MiXCR and keeps one entry per CDR3 protein. The sample consists of 150,000 to 250,000 distinct CDR3 sequences, roughly 15% of them appearing once. The material was PBMCs from the stem cell graft donor, obtained from the stem cell graft. The receptors here all came from a human donor who donated a stem cell graft to a child with acute lymphoblastic leukemia. Each CDR3 is given with its conserved first and last residue. The D gene is left open where the match is weak. The size entry is marked missing in some rows and otherwise reads once, few, many or a size class.

len	d_gene	abundance	v_gene	j_gene	CDR3aa	CDR3nt
14	-	many	TRBV13	TRBJ1-5	CASTQGGSNQPQHF	TGTGCCAGCACCCAGGGCGGAAGCAATCAGCCCCAGCATTTT
19	TRBD2	many	TRBV20-1	TRBJ2-7	CSATSGGLAGGRWGYEQYF	TGCAGTGCTACCTCCGGAGGACTAGCGGGAGGGCGTTGGGGGTACGAGCAGTACTTC
12	TRBD1	many	TRBV3-1	TRBJ2-7	CASSWNRGPVYF	TGTGCCAGCAGCTGGAACAGGGGCCCGGTGTACTTC
13	-	many	TRBV5-1	TRBJ2-1	CASSFELENEQFF	TGCGCCAGCAGCTTCGAACTAGAAAATGAGCAGTTCTTC
14	-	-	TRBV12-3/TRBV12-4	TRBJ2-7	CASSPYNDRYEQYF	TGTGCCAGCAGTCCCTATAACGACCGCTACGAGCAGTACTTC
11	-	many	TRBV30	TRBJ1-2	CAWSGGYGYTF	TGTGCCTGGAGTGGAGGCTATGGCTACACCTTC
20	TRBD1	many	TRBV5-4	TRBJ1-1	CASSLNPRGQGAGVNTEAFF	TGTGCCAGCAGCTTGAACCCCCGAGGACAGGGGGCAGGGGTGAACACTGAAGCTTTCTTT
13	-	many	TRBV5-1	TRBJ2-1	CASSPNGANEQFF	TGCGCCAGCAGCCCTAACGGGGCCAATGAGCAGTTCTTC
15	-	many	TRBV12-3/TRBV12-4	TRBJ2-1	CASSLRGRIGNEQFF	TGTGCCAGCAGTTTACGAGGGAGAATTGGTAATGAGCAGTTCTTC
14	-	many	TRBV11-3	TRBJ1-1	CASSLDGRTTEAFF	TGTGCCAGCAGCTTAGACGGCAGGACGACTGAAGCTTTCTTT
15	TRBD1	-	TRBV7-7	TRBJ2-2	CASSRQGGRTGELFF	TGTGCCAGCAGTCGACAGGGGGGTAGGACCGGGGAGCTGTTTTTT
17	-	few	TRBV5-6	TRBJ1-1	CASSGGLRGLGNTEAFF	TGTGCCAGCAGCGGAGGCTTACGCGGCCTGGGGAACACTGAAGCTTTCTTT
16	-	few	TRBV18	TRBJ2-3	CASSPLQWGTTDTQYF	TGTGCCAGCTCACCACTTCAGTGGGGAACCACAGATACGCAGTATTTT
14	TRBD2	many	TRBV5-1	TRBJ2-3	CASGTSGSTDTQYF	TGTGCCAGTGGGACTAGCGGATCCACAGATACGCAGTATTTT
19	-	-	TRBV28	TRBJ1-2	CASSFTGTPDRYLSYGFTF	TGTGCCAGCAGTTTTACGGGCACCCCGGACAGATACCTTAGCTATGGCTTCACCTTC
12	-	many	TRBV28	TRBJ2-3	CGVGGHTDTQYF	TGTGGAGTGGGGGGACACACAGATACGCAGTATTTT
16	-	many	TRBV18	TRBJ2-1	CASSPIQGRGFNEQFF	TGTGCCAGCTCACCGATACAGGGCAGGGGTTTTAATGAGCAGTTCTTC
14	-	many	TRBV18	TRBJ1-1	CASTPSSANTEAFF	TGTGCCAGCACCCCATCGTCGGCGAACACTGAAGCTTTCTTT
14	-	-	TRBV20-1	TRBJ1-1	CSARSGEDTGEAFF	TGCAGTGCTAGGTCGGGGGAAGATACGGGCGAAGCTTTCTTT
15	TRBD2	many	TRBV7-2	TRBJ2-1	CASSTGRGGYNEQFF	TGTGCCAGCAGCACGGGGAGGGGTGGATACAATGAGCAGTTCTTC
20	TRBD2	many	TRBV20-1	TRBJ2-3	CSASKASGRALGVSTDTQYF	TGCAGTGCTAGTAAGGCTAGCGGGAGGGCTCTTGGGGTCAGCACAGATACGCAGTATTTT
14	-	many	TRBV20-1	TRBJ2-1	CSAATAAGYNEQFF	TGCAGTGCTGCGACTGCGGCGGGATACAATGAGCAGTTCTTC
15	TRBD2	few	TRBV7-2	TRBJ2-1	CASSHSGRALDEQFF	TGTGCCAGCAGCCATAGCGGGAGGGCCCTCGATGAGCAGTTCTTC
13	-	many	TRBV29-1	TRBJ2-1	CSVRIPIGNEQFF	TGCAGCGTTCGTATCCCAATAGGGAATGAGCAGTTCTTC
16	-	-	TRBV5-1	TRBJ2-1	CASSARPPGQYNEQFF	TGCGCCAGCAGCGCGCGCCCCCCGGGACAATACAATGAGCAGTTCTTC
18	-	-	TRBV5-1	TRBJ2-6	CASSYYRGGGIGANVLTF	TGCGCCAGCAGCTATTACAGGGGAGGGGGGATTGGGGCCAACGTCCTGACTTTC